Each of the 19 T cell receptor beta chains below was sequenced from the same sample in a study of T cell responses to AZD1222 COVID-19 vaccine. Measured with immunoSEQ multiplex PCR; TCRdb has only the in-frame clones, and not every one. The sample consists of about 140,000 clones, about 93% of them appearing once. The sample consisted of peripheral blood, taken 28 days after the second AZD1222 dose. Every receptor here comes from an adult who received the AZD1222 COVID-19 vaccine.

The chain uses TRBV19 and TRBJ1-5; weak D call: TRBD1 (5 bases). Germline CDR1 reads LNHDA; CDR2 reads SQIVND (reference sequence). V was clipped by 5 bases and J by 5 bases, with 16 bases between them. The CDR3 is 15 residues long. The CDR3 DNA follows: TGTGCCAGTAGTTTGAGGGGCCGTTCGGATCAGCCCCAGCATTTT. Protein sequence: CASSLRGRSDQPQHF. Combining the CDR3 with reference TRBV19 and TRBJ1-5 gives the whole variable domain DGGITQSPKYLFRKEGQNVTLSCEQNLNHDAMYWYRQDPGQGLRLIYYSQIVNDFQKGDIAEGYSVSREKKESFPLTVTSAQKNPTAFYLCASSLRGRSDQPQHFGDGTRLSIL.

The gene calls are TRBV19 and TRBJ1-1; D remains ambiguous. Germline-derived CDR1 and CDR2 are LNHDA and SQIVND (reference sequence). V dropped 4 bases and J dropped 3 bases, with 12 bases sitting between them. The CDR3 consists of 14 residues. CDR3 loop: CASSRSQEDTEAFF. CDR3 nucleotides: TGTGCCAGTAGTAGGTCTCAGGAGGACACTGAAGCTTTCTTT.

The genes are TRBV4-2 and TRBJ2-7, with a possible D match to TRBD2 (6 bases). The CDR3 runs to 16 residues. The ends were cut back, 4 bases at V and 3 bases at J, with 19 bases in the middle. CDR1 is LGHNA and CDR2 is YNFKEQ in the germline V gene. In DNA, the CDR3 is TGTGCCAGCAGCCCCGCAAAAACTGGGGGGTACTACGAGCAGTACTTC. Translation: CASSPAKTGGYYEQYF.

For the CDR3, the DNA is TGTGCCAGCAGTGTAGGGTTTGGTCAGCCCCAGCATTTT. Protein sequence: CASSVGFGQPQHF. V is TRBV12-3 or TRBV12-4 and J is TRBJ1-5; unclear D gene. The V end was cut by 5 bases, the J end by 6 bases, with 11 bases between. CDR3 length: 13 amino acids.

The chain joins TRBV19 to TRBJ2-1; 7 bases fit TRBD2. The ends lost 4 bases at V and 7 bases at J; junction bases unmatched: 16. The germline V gene encodes CDR1 LNHDA and CDR2 SQIVND (reference sequence). This CDR3 region has 17 residues. CDR3 coding DNA: TGTGCCAGTAGTACTAGGACTAGAATTAAGTTTGGGAATGAGCAGTTCTTC. Its translation: CASSTRTRIKFGNEQFF.

V usage is TRBV6-2 or TRBV6-3 and J usage is TRBJ1-2; possibly TRBD1 for D (6 bases). V was pared by 5 bases and J by 6 bases, with 13 bases between. This CDR3 contains 13 residues. The germline V gene has CDR1 MNHEY and CDR2 SVGEGT. Here the CDR3 reads CASSPGGHDGYTF. CDR3 coding DNA: TGTGCCAGCAGTCCCGGGGGGCATGATGGCTACACCTTC.

The CDR3 spells CAISRDRVNTGELFF. CDR3 sequence (DNA): TGTGCCATCAGCCGGGACAGGGTGAACACCGGGGAGCTGTTTTTT. This rearrangement joins TRBV10-3 to TRBJ2-2; 9 positions match TRBD1. The CDR3 length is 15 residues. V trimming: 6 bases; J trimming: 1 base; junction bases outside the gene matches: 3. The germline V gene encodes CDR1 ENHRY and CDR2 SYGVKD.

The V call is TRBV11-3, the J call TRBJ1-1; D not resolved. Trimming removed 1 base from V and 5 bases from J, with 11 bases in between. The germline V gene has CDR1 SGHNT and CDR2 YENEEA. CDR3 size: 14 residues. The DNA of the CDR3 is TGTGCCAGCAGCTTAGTATTAGGAAGGACTGAAGCTTTCTTT. Translating gives CASSLVLGRTEAFF.

The genes are TRBV11-3 and TRBJ1-3, with a possible D match to TRBD1 (5 bases). Germline loops: CDR1 SGHNT, CDR2 YENEEA. The CDR3 contains 17 residues. Trimming shortened V by 4 bases and J by 0 bases, and 16 bases separated the two germline ends. The CDR3 spells CASSSYRDASSGNTIYF. CDR3 nucleotides: TGTGCCAGCAGCTCGTACCGGGACGCGAGCTCTGGAAACACCATATATTTT. The whole variable domain, filled in from reference TRBV11-3 and TRBJ1-3, reads EAGVVQSPRYKIIEKKQPVAFWCNPISGHNTLYWYLQNLGQGPELLIRYENEEAVDDSQLPKDRFSAERLKGVDSTLKIQPAELGDSAVYLCASSSYRDASSGNTIYFGEGSWLTVV.

This clone was detected only a few times. V and J are TRBV6-1 and TRBJ2-7; the match to TRBD2 covers 7 bases. Germline V gives CDR1 MNHNS, CDR2 SASEGT. The CDR3 length is 15 residues. Unmatched junction bases numbered 4, after V lost 1 base and J lost 1 base. CDR3: CASSEEAGQSYEQYF. In DNA form, the CDR3 reads TGTGCCAGCAGTGAAGAAGCGGGGCAATCCTACGAGCAGTACTTC.

The chain combines TRBV18 with TRBJ1-4; perhaps TRBD1 as D (6 bases). CDR3 length: 13 residues. CDR1 is KGHSH and CDR2 is LQKENI in the germline V gene. V was clipped by 6 bases and J by 6 bases, with 11 bases between them. The CDR3 DNA reads as TGTGCCAGCTCGGGACAAGGTTATGAAAAACTGTTTTTT. Translated, it gives CASSGQGYEKLFF.

The V gene is TRBV6-2 or TRBV6-3, the J gene TRBJ1-2; D is uncertain. V dropped 6 bases and J dropped 8 bases, with 16 bases sitting between them. Per the germline V gene, CDR1 is MNHEY and CDR2 is SVGEGT. CDR3 size: 13 residues. The CDR3 nucleotides are TGTGCCAGCAGCACCGGGCCGGGGTACGGCTACACCTTC. Amino acid sequence: CASSTGPGYGYTF.

This clone was counted a single time. The gene calls are TRBV4-2 and TRBJ1-1; no firm D call. V shed 0 bases and J shed 0 bases, with 5 bases lying between them. The V gene's germline CDR1 is LGHNA and CDR2 YNFKEQ. The CDR3 extends over 14 amino acids. The CDR3 protein is CASSQEGLNTEAFF. The DNA of the CDR3 is TGTGCCAGCAGCCAAGAGGGATTGAACACTGAAGCTTTCTTT.

The chain links TRBV14 to TRBJ1-1, with D hard to call. Germline V lookup: CDR1 SGHDN, CDR2 FVKESK. The CDR3 has 14 amino acids. V was cut by 1 base and J by 4 bases, with 10 bases left in between. The CDR3 DNA reads TGTGCCAGCAGCCAAGGACACGGTTTCACTGAAGCTTTCTTT. This sequence encodes CASSQGHGFTEAFF.

The chain links TRBV7-2 to TRBJ1-3, with D perhaps matching TRBD1 (5 bases). The CDR3 is made up of 16 amino acids. V lost 1 base and J 2 bases, leaving 12 bases between the germline ends. Germline loops: CDR1 SGHTA, CDR2 FQGNSA. The CDR3 DNA is TGTGCCAGCAGCTTAGTTGGGGGTGTTGCTGGAAACACCATATATTTT. It is translated as CASSLVGGVAGNTIYF.

CDR3 region: CATLGQLNTEAFF. The CDR3 DNA is TGTGCCACGCTGGGGCAATTGAACACTGAAGCTTTCTTT. The chain carries TRBV7-8 and TRBJ1-1; weak D call: TRBD1 (5 bases). V lost 10 bases, J lost 0 bases, and 12 bases lay in between. Germline loops: CDR1 SGHVS, CDR2 FQNEAQ. The CDR3 extends over 13 amino acids.

This chain joins TRBV28 and TRBJ2-3, with TRBD1 as a possible D gene (5 bases). Trimming took off 3 bases at V and 7 bases at J, with 11 bases between the two ends. Germline V gene data show CDR1 as MDHEN and CDR2 as SYDVKM. CDR3 length equals 13 residues. CDR3 sequence (DNA): TGTGCCAGCAGTTTCAGGGTCATGCATACGCAGTATTTT. It yields the protein CASSFRVMHTQYF.

The chain recombines TRBV4-2 with TRBJ1-2; D gene unclear. The germline V gene has CDR1 LGHNA and CDR2 YNFKEQ. V lost 4 bases to trimming and J lost 5 bases, with 14 bases between them. The CDR3 spans 14 residues. The CDR3 loop is CASSRYDVSYGYTF. As DNA, the CDR3 is TGTGCCAGCAGCCGTTACGATGTAAGTTATGGCTACACCTTC.

The chain recombines TRBV28 with TRBJ2-1; 8 bases are shared with TRBD1. Germline V gives CDR1 MDHEN, CDR2 SYDVKM. V dropped 4 bases and J dropped 0; count of bases not matched to a gene: 8. The CDR3 totals 17 residues. The CDR3 here is CASSSAGGKSSYNEQFF. CDR3 coding DNA: TGTGCCAGCAGTTCGGCAGGGGGCAAAAGCTCCTACAATGAGCAGTTCTTC.